A single sample gave rise to the 22 T cell receptor beta chains below, sequenced in a study of CD8 T cells in Susac syndrome. RNA, at about 0.5 to 1 ug, was reverse transcribed with random hexamers. TCRdb passed the immunoSEQ multiplex PCR reads through MiXCR, listing each CDR3 protein once. The table shows 120,000 to 150,000 distinct CDR3 sequences, with roughly 95% occurring only once. The sequenced sample was CD4+ T cells from PBMCs. The source of these receptors is a human donor in good health.

This chain links TRBV6-1 with TRBJ2-2; possibly TRBD1 for D (5 bases). The CDR3 is 14 residues long. V lost 6 bases to trimming and J lost 7 bases, with 15 bases between them. Germline V gene sequence: CDR1 MNHNS, CDR2 SASEGT. The CDR3 nucleotides read TGTGCCAGCAGAGTAGCAGGGTCGGTCGGGGAGCTGTTTTTT. As protein: CASRVAGSVGELFF.

V gene TRBV10-3 combines with J gene TRBJ2-7, with D tentatively TRBD2 (7 bases). The CDR3 consists of 12 residues. Trimming took 7 bases from V and 5 from J, leaving 12 bases between them. Germline loops: CDR1 ENHRY, CDR2 SYGVKD. The CDR3 nucleotides are TGTGCCATCATGGGGGAGGGGGACGAGCAGTACTTC. Residues: CAIMGEGDEQYF.

This clonotype was found once. DNA of the CDR3: TGTGCCAGCAGCTCTCTAGCGGGCCTCTACGAGCAGTACTTC. Protein sequence: CASSSLAGLYEQYF. The chain carries TRBV7-2 and TRBJ2-7, with 8 positions matching TRBD2. The CDR3 is 14 residues long. J gave up 3 bases and V 4 bases, and 5 bases lay outside the gene matches. Germline-derived CDR1 and CDR2 are SGHTA and FQGNSA.

This clonotype turned up a few times. This rearrangement joins TRBV6-1 to TRBJ2-7; D is uncertain. The CDR3 extends over 13 amino acids. Looked up from germline, CDR1 is MNHNS and CDR2 is SASEGT. V dropped 6 bases and J dropped 0 bases, with 9 bases sitting between them. The CDR3 DNA is TGTGCCAGCAGGGGCGGAAGCTCCTACGAGCAGTACTTC. Protein product: CASRGGSSYEQYF.

The chain has TRBV5-1 and TRBJ1-1; D is unclear. Germline-derived CDR1 and CDR2 are SGHRS and YFSETQ. Trimming removed 6 bases from V and 1 base from J, with 13 bases in between. The CDR3 consists of 14 residues. The DNA for the CDR3 is TGCGCCAGCACCCTAGAGGTTAGGAACACTGAAGCTTTCTTT. Amino acid sequence: CASTLEVRNTEAFF.

The rearrangement joins TRBV5-5 to TRBJ2-7; a possible D gene is TRBD1 (6 bases). Germline lookup yields CDR1 SGHKS and CDR2 YYEKEE (reference sequence). This CDR3 contains 12 residues. V was cut by 2 bases and J by 5 bases, with 8 bases left in between. CDR3 DNA sequence: TGTGCCAGCAGCTTCGCAGGGGACGAGCAGTACTTC. Translated, it gives CASSFAGDEQYF.

This chain links TRBV5-1 with TRBJ2-7, with TRBD2 matching 7 bases. The germline CDR1 and CDR2 sequences are SGHRS and YFSETQ. The V segment lost 4 bases and the J segment 0 bases; nucleotides outside the gene matches: 7. The CDR3 totals 15 residues. For the CDR3, the DNA is TGCGCCAGCAGCCAGGGAGGGCCGAACTCCTACGAGCAGTACTTC. As protein: CASSQGGPNSYEQYF.

In its sample, this clonotype was seen once. This chain joins TRBV9 and TRBJ1-1; no clear D gene. The V end lost 4 bases, the J end lost 2 bases, and 15 bases lay between the germline ends. The CDR3 runs to 15 residues. Germline CDR1 and CDR2: SGDLS and YYNGEE. Written as DNA, the CDR3 is TGTGCCAGCAGCCGACGGACCAATACCAACACTGAAGCTTTCTTT. This translates into CASSRRTNTNTEAFF.

The chain is built from TRBV4-1 and TRBJ2-1; D uncertain. CDR1 is MGHRA, CDR2 YSYEKL, per germline. The CDR3 has 15 amino acids. Trimming pared 4 bases from V and 0 bases from J, leaving 10 bases between. In DNA form, the CDR3 reads TGCGCCAGCAGCCGAGGACGGAGCTCCTACAATGAGCAGTTCTTC. Amino acid sequence: CASSRGRSSYNEQFF.

The CDR3 DNA is TGTGCCAGCAGCTTAGAAGTGAACACTGAAGCTTTCTTT. This translates into CASSLEVNTEAFF. The rearrangement joins TRBV11-3 to TRBJ1-1; D is unresolved. The CDR3 is 13 residues long. CDR1 and CDR2 from the germline V gene are SGHNT and YENEEA. V lost 0 bases and J 0 bases, leaving 2 bases between the germline ends.

This chain uses TRBV2 with TRBJ2-7; the match to TRBD2 covers 11 bases. V shed 6 bases and J 5 bases; nucleotides not matched to a gene: 9. Germline assignment: CDR1 SNHLY and CDR2 FYNNEI. The CDR3 contains 15 residues. CDR3 DNA: TGTGCCAGCAGCCAATTACTAGCGGGAGTGGACGAGCAGTACTTC. It specifies CASSQLLAGVDEQYF.

The chain has TRBV28 and TRBJ1-4; no definite D call. V shed 6 bases and J shed 6 bases, with 14 bases lying between them. This CDR3 has 14 residues. Per germline, CDR1 MDHEN and CDR2 SYDVKM. The CDR3 loop reads CASSPLLTDEKLFF. CDR3 bases: TGTGCCAGCAGCCCCTTACTAACGGATGAAAAACTGTTTTTT.

This chain joins TRBV20-1 and TRBJ2-6; TRBD1 aligns across 9 bases. Trimming took 6 bases from V and 1 from J; bases not matched to a gene: 7. Germline CDR1 DFQATT, CDR2 SNEGSKA (reference sequence). CDR3 length: 16 amino acids. The CDR3 bases are TGCAGTGCCACGGACAGGGGTGGGTCTGGGGCCAACGTCCTGACTTTC. This sequence encodes CSATDRGGSGANVLTF.

CDR3 region: CASTPEHRLGYTF. The CDR3 DNA sequence: TGTGCCAGTACCCCAGAACACAGATTGGGCTACACCTTC. The V gene is TRBV19, the J gene TRBJ1-2; no clear D gene. V lost 7 bases, J lost 8 bases, and 17 bases lay in between. The germline gives CDR1 LNHDA, CDR2 SQIVND (reference sequence). The CDR3 runs 13 residues.

The chain combines TRBV7-9 with TRBJ1-1, with a tentative D call TRBD1 (5 bases). V was shortened by 5 bases and J by 7 bases, with 20 bases between the two germline ends. Germline V gene lookup returns CDR1 SEHNR and CDR2 FQNEAQ (reference sequence). The CDR3 spans 15 residues. This CDR3 reads CASSQATGRRYEAFF. The CDR3 coding sequence is TGTGCCAGCAGCCAAGCAACGGGACGCAGATATGAAGCTTTCTTT.

This clonotype was observed once. This rearrangement joins TRBV4-1 to TRBJ2-5; TRBD2 matches 7 bases. Losses at the gene ends were 0 bases for V and 3 bases for J; bases not matched to a gene: 13. CDR1 MGHRA and CDR2 YSYEKL come from the germline V gene. The CDR3 is 18 amino acids. The DNA for the CDR3 is TGCGCCAGCAGCCAAGATCGGGGCGTAACTAGCGACAAAGAGACCCAGTACTTC. Its protein is CASSQDRGVTSDKETQYF.

This sequence joins TRBV20-1 and TRBJ2-2; D is unresolved. Trimming pared 2 bases from V and 5 bases from J, leaving 12 bases between. CDR1 is DFQATT, CDR2 SNEGSKA, per germline (reference sequence). The CDR3 has 14 residues. The CDR3 DNA follows: TGCAGTGCTAGAACAGCTATTCCAACCGGGGAGCTGTTTTTT. Protein product: CSARTAIPTGELFF.

The gene calls are TRBV5-6 and TRBJ2-7; the match to TRBD1 covers 7 bases. The CDR3 is 16 residues long. After removal of 0 bases from V and 0 bases from J, the junction contained 6 bases not matched to a gene. Germline CDR1 is SGHDT and CDR2 is YYEEEE. CDR3 sequence reads: CASSLDPGQSSYEQYF. The CDR3 DNA reads as TGTGCCAGCAGCTTGGATCCGGGACAGAGCTCCTACGAGCAGTACTTC.

The V and J genes are TRBV2 and TRBJ2-5; D tentatively fits TRBD1 or TRBD2 (5 bases each). Germline V lookup: CDR1 SNHLY, CDR2 FYNNEI. CDR3 length: 14 residues. V lost 6 bases to trimming and J lost 1 base, with 12 bases between them. Written as DNA, the CDR3 is TGTGCCAGCAGAATAGGGACGGTCCAAGAGACCCAGTACTTC. Translating it yields CASRIGTVQETQYF.

The chain employs TRBV20-1 and TRBJ2-3, with unresolved D. CDR3 length: 16 amino acids. V shed 4 bases and J shed 5 bases, with 22 bases lying between them. CDR1 is DFQATT, CDR2 SNEGSKA, per germline (reference sequence). For the CDR3, the DNA is TGCAGTGCTACGGATTCGATTGAGCCGGAGAGAGATACGCAGTATTTT. It is translated as CSATDSIEPERDTQYF.

This clonotype was found a few times. The rearrangement uses TRBV18 and TRBJ1-5, with D uncertain. CDR3 length equals 14 residues. Trimming shortened V by 3 bases and J by 0 bases, and 6 bases separated the two germline ends. CDR1 KGHSH and CDR2 LQKENI come from the germline V gene. The CDR3 here is CASSPGGSNQPQHF. The CDR3 DNA sequence: TGTGCCAGCTCACCGGGTGGTAGCAATCAGCCCCAGCATTTT.

The count of this clonotype is one. The V gene is TRBV9, the J gene TRBJ2-7; a weak D match, TRBD2 (6 bases). Germline V lookup: CDR1 SGDLS, CDR2 YYNGEE. With 4 bases removed from V and 2 bases from J, the gap between germline ends came to 13 bases. The CDR3 covers 14 residues. CDR3 residues: CASSLGGSTYEQYF. The DNA for the CDR3 is TGTGCCAGCAGCCTGGGAGGATCGACCTACGAGCAGTACTTC. Together with reference TRBV9 and TRBJ2-7, the CDR3 gives the full variable domain: DSGVTQTPKHLITATGQRVTLRCSPRSGDLSVYWYQQSLDQGLQFLIQYYNGEERAKGNILERFSAQQFPDLHSELNLSSLELGDSALYFCASSLGGSTYEQYFGPGTRLTVT.